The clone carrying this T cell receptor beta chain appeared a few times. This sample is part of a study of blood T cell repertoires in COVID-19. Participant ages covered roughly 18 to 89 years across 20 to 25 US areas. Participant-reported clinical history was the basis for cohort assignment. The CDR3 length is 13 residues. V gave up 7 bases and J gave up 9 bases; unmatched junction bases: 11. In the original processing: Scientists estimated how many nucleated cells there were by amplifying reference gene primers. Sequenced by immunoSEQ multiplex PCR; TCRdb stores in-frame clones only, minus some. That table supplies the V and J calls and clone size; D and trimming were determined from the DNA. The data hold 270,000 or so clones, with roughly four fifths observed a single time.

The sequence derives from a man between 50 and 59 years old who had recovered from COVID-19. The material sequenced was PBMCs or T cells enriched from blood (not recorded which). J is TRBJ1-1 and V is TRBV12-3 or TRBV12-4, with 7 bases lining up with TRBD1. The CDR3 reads CASTSTGKKKAFF. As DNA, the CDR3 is TGTGCCAGCACCTCGACAGGGAAGAAGAAAGCTTTCTTT.